The 32 T cell receptor beta chains in this list originate from one sample, sequenced in a study of T and B cells in COVID-19 patients (dated by TCRdb to the early 2020s). This sample was sequenced with an Illumina MiSeq. TRB rearrangements were amplified by multiplex PCR with BIOMED2 TRB-A/B primer pools. TCRdb itself trimmed the public reads at Q25 with fastp, ran MiXCR and retained productive beta chains. Each entry is one CDR3 protein sequence, shown with its most common DNA and genes. The sample table records some 5,300 distinct CDR3 sequences; 25% to 30% of these occur just once. 4.5% to 5.5% of the sample rests with the top ten. TRB repertoires were amplified from around 250-500 ng of genomic DNA extracted from blood. Sequencing was carried out using blood. The receptors come from a human donor with active COVID-19.

V and J are TRBV5-1 and TRBJ1-4; 10 bases are a match to TRBD1. V trimming: 5 bases; J trimming: 3 bases; junction bases outside the gene matches: 7. Germline-derived CDR1 and CDR2 are SGHRS and YFSETQ. CDR3 length: 16 amino acids. CDR3 coding DNA: TGCGCCAGCAGTCGCCGGGACAGGGGATCTAATGAAAAACTGTTTTTT. Translation: CASSRRDRGSNEKLFF.

This clonotype was seen more than once but under ten times. This chain joins TRBV5-1 and TRBJ1-1; D gene uncertain. Germline values: CDR1 SGHRS, CDR2 YFSETQ. V gave up 8 bases and J gave up 4 bases, with 15 bases separating them. The length of the CDR3 is 13 residues. In DNA, the CDR3 is TGCGCCAGGTTTCCGGACCTGGGCACTGAAGCTTTCTTT. Protein product: CARFPDLGTEAFF.

V gene TRBV11-2 combines with J gene TRBJ2-1, with D hard to call. The CDR3 is 13 amino acids. Germline lookup yields CDR1 SGHAT and CDR2 FQNNGV. Trimming took 5 bases from V and 7 from J, leaving 12 bases between them. The CDR3 loop is CASSVSTRNEQFF. In DNA form, the CDR3 reads TGTGCCAGCAGCGTAAGTACGAGGAATGAGCAGTTCTTC.

Relative to its sample, this clonotype is large. The rearrangement joins TRBV19 to TRBJ2-1; TRBD2 might be the D (5 bases). The V end was cut by 6 bases, the J end by 4 bases, with 7 bases between. The length of the CDR3 is 12 residues. Germline-derived CDR1 and CDR2 are LNHDA and SQIVND (reference sequence). The CDR3 DNA is TGTGCCAGTAGGGGCGGGTACAATGAGCAGTTCTTC. Protein sequence: CASRGGYNEQFF.

This clonotype is deemed medium-sized. CDR3 in amino acids: CSASLGAGQPQHF. The CDR3 coding sequence is TGCAGCGCCAGTCTTGGGGCCGGCCAGCCCCAGCATTTT. The J gene is TRBJ1-5, the V gene TRBV29-1, with D possibly TRBD1 on 5 matching bases. There are 13 residues in the CDR3. V lost 7 bases and J 7 bases, leaving 17 bases between the germline ends. The V gene's germline CDR1 is SQVTM and CDR2 ANQGSEA.

By share of the sample, this clonotype is medium-sized. The chain has TRBV6-5 and TRBJ2-1; D possibly uses TRBD1 or TRBD2 (5 bases each). Germline CDR1 MNHEY, CDR2 SVGAGI. The CDR3 covers 15 residues. V gave up 5 bases and J gave up 5 bases, with 16 bases separating them. CDR3 sequence reads: CASSRRPLGDNEQFF. The CDR3 DNA reads as TGTGCCAGCAGTCGAAGACCCCTGGGGGACAATGAGCAGTTCTTC.

The chain has TRBV29-1 and TRBJ2-7, with 8 bases that match TRBD2. The CDR3 covers 15 residues. The germline V gene has CDR1 SQVTM and CDR2 ANQGSEA. V shed 3 bases, J shed 4 bases, and the junction held 11 bases outside the gene matches. The CDR3 bases are TGCAGCGTTGACCCTGGACGGGGACTAGGGTACGAGCAGTACTTC. Protein: CSVDPGRGLGYEQYF.

This clonotype is medium-sized. The J gene is TRBJ2-3, the V gene TRBV18; TRBD2 agrees at 7 bases. Germline-derived CDR1 and CDR2 are KGHSH and LQKENI. V shed 1 base and J 7 bases; nucleotides not matched to a gene: 14. The CDR3 loop spans 17 amino acids. The CDR3 loop is CASSPRKRDYRPYTQYF. CDR3 nucleotide sequence: TGTGCCAGCTCACCACGTAAACGGGACTATCGTCCATATACGCAGTATTTT.

J is TRBJ2-1 and V is TRBV10-3, with no clear D. From germline, CDR1 is ENHRY and CDR2 SYGVKD. This CDR3 contains 13 residues. V was trimmed by 8 bases and J by 0 bases, leaving 8 bases between them. CDR3 sequence reads: CAIEISSYNEQFF. In DNA, the CDR3 is TGTGCCATCGAGATAAGCTCCTACAATGAGCAGTTCTTC.

The genes are TRBV20-1 and TRBJ1-4; possible D gene TRBD1, 5 bases. Trimming stripped 1 base from V and 0 bases from J, with 6 bases between. The V gene's germline CDR1 is DFQATT and CDR2 SNEGSKA (reference sequence). This CDR3 contains 14 residues. The CDR3 sequence is CSARGGSTNEKLFF. The CDR3 bases are TGCAGTGCTAGAGGGGGCTCAACTAATGAAAAACTGTTTTTT.

The chain combines TRBV5-1 with TRBJ2-3; 8 bases are a match to TRBD1. The V segment lost 4 bases and the J segment 0 bases; nucleotides outside the gene matches: 4. CDR3 size: 15 residues. CDR1 SGHRS and CDR2 YFSETQ come from the germline V gene. CDR3 in amino acids: CASSPRDRSTDTQYF. CDR3 nucleotide sequence: TGCGCCAGCAGCCCCCGGGACAGGAGCACAGATACGCAGTATTTT.

The V call is TRBV20-1, the J call TRBJ1-5; D ambiguous. The CDR3 loop spans 12 amino acids. Per germline, CDR1 DFQATT and CDR2 SNEGSKA (reference sequence). The V end was cut by 5 bases, the J end by 6 bases, with 11 bases between. The CDR3 coding sequence is TGCAGTGCTGCCCGGGAACGTCAGCCCCAGCATTTT. Protein product: CSAARERQPQHF.

This clonotype is labeled medium-sized. The chain couples TRBV6-1 to TRBJ2-2; D is possibly TRBD2 (6 bases). V lost 2 bases, J lost 5 bases, and 6 bases lay in between. The CDR3 contains 13 residues. CDR1 and CDR2 (germline): MNHNS, SASEGT. The CDR3 bases are TGTGCCAGCAGTGAAAGCGGGACCGGGGAGCTGTTTTTT. Translating gives CASSESGTGELFF.

This clonotype is labeled as medium-sized. J is TRBJ2-5 and V is TRBV6-5; 10 bases fit TRBD1. Looked up from germline, CDR1 is MNHEY and CDR2 is SVGAGI. This CDR3 comprises 15 residues. Trimming at V came to 5 bases and at J to 1 base, leaving 4 bases not matched to a gene. The CDR3 spells CASSEGQGVQETQYF. CDR3 sequence (DNA): TGTGCCAGCAGTGAAGGACAGGGGGTCCAAGAGACCCAGTACTTC.

This clonotype was recorded a few times. V is TRBV5-1 and J is TRBJ2-2, with D possibly matching TRBD2 (6 bases). Between the trimmed V and J ends, which lost 2 bases and 6 bases, there was a span of 11 bases. Germline assignment: CDR1 SGHRS and CDR2 YFSETQ. The length of the CDR3 is 14 residues. The CDR3 coding sequence is TGCGCCAGCAGCTTCGGGGGAAGCGCCGGGGAGCTGTTTTTT. Translation: CASSFGGSAGELFF.

This clonotype counts as medium-sized. The rearrangement joins TRBV18 to TRBJ1-1; D uncertain. Deletions cut 4 bases from V and 7 bases from J, with 10 bases between. Germline-derived CDR1 and CDR2 are KGHSH and LQKENI. This CDR3 region has 12 residues. The CDR3 is CASSQTDGEAFF. CDR3 sequence (DNA): TGTGCCAGCTCACAGACGGACGGTGAAGCTTTCTTT.

The chain joins TRBV28 to TRBJ1-5; no definite D call. In germline, CDR1 is MDHEN, CDR2 SYDVKM. The CDR3 spans 12 residues. The V gene lost 5 bases and the J gene lost 2 bases, with 4 bases spanning the gap. The CDR3 spells CASSVRNQPQHF. The CDR3 region has the DNA TGTGCCAGCAGTGTCCGCAATCAGCCCCAGCATTTT.

The chain carries TRBV5-1 and TRBJ1-2; the D gene is possibly TRBD1 (6 bases). V lost 4 bases and J lost 4, with 11 bases in between. The CDR3 is 13 residues long. From germline, CDR1 is SGHRS and CDR2 YFSETQ. The CDR3 DNA sequence: TGCGCCAGCAGCCCAGGGGAGGGCTATGGCTACACCTTC. This translates into CASSPGEGYGYTF.

The chain carries TRBV20-1 and TRBJ2-5, with 9 nucleotides matching TRBD1. V shed 5 bases and J 5 bases; nucleotides not matched to a gene: 6. Germline values: CDR1 DFQATT, CDR2 SNEGSKA (reference sequence). CDR3 length: 13 amino acids. The CDR3 is CSARGQGLETQYF. The CDR3 nucleotides read TGCAGTGCTCGTGGACAGGGGTTGGAGACCCAGTACTTC.

This clonotype qualifies as medium-sized. The genes are TRBV15 and TRBJ1-5; 10 positions match TRBD1. V trimming: 5 bases; J trimming: 2 bases; junction bases outside the gene matches: 9. The germline V gene encodes CDR1 LNHNV and CDR2 YYDKDF (reference sequence). The CDR3 consists of 17 residues. The CDR3 nucleotides read TGTGCCACCAGCTCAGGACAGGGGGGCCGACGCAATCAGCCCCAGCATTTT. Amino acids: CATSSGQGGRRNQPQHF. Based on the CDR3 plus reference TRBV15 and TRBJ1-5, the full variable domain is DAMVIQNPRYQVTQFGKPVTLSCSQTLNHNVMYWYQQKSSQAPKLLFHYYDKDFNNEADTPDNFQSRRPNTSFCFLDIRSPGLGDTAMYLCATSSGQGGRRNQPQHFGDGTRLSIL.

The CDR3 bases are TGCGCCAGCAGGGGAGCTGGAAACACCATATATTTT. It translates to CASRGAGNTIYF. The chain is built from TRBV5-1 and TRBJ1-3; D unclear. The CDR3 has 12 residues. Germline CDR1 and CDR2: SGHRS and YFSETQ. With 5 bases removed from V and 2 bases from J, the gap between germline ends came to 5 bases.

This clonotype was detected a few times. The chain combines TRBV18 with TRBJ1-1; possibly TRBD1 for D (6 bases). The CDR3 spans 13 residues. The germline V and J ends were trimmed by 3 bases and 4 bases, with 9 bases remaining between them. CDR1 KGHSH and CDR2 LQKENI come from the germline V gene. CDR3 loop: CASSPEGGTEAFF. The CDR3 nucleotides read TGTGCCAGCTCACCGGAAGGGGGCACTGAAGCTTTCTTT.

By share of the sample, this clonotype is medium-sized (0.01 to 0.1%). This chain joins TRBV19 and TRBJ2-6; no reliable D call. V dropped 7 bases and J dropped 0 bases, with 7 bases sitting between them. Germline V gene lookup returns CDR1 LNHDA and CDR2 SQIVND (reference sequence). The CDR3 is 14 amino acids. The DNA for the CDR3 is TGTGCCAGTAAACCAGACTCTGGGGCCAACGTCCTGACTTTC. It encodes CASKPDSGANVLTF.

This clonotype occurred once. The chain combines TRBV20-1 with TRBJ2-2; 10 positions agree with TRBD2. The CDR3 contains 15 residues. Germline V gene lookup returns CDR1 DFQATT and CDR2 SNEGSKA (reference sequence). Trimming removed 2 bases from V and 7 bases from J; junction bases left unmatched: 7. The CDR3 loop is CSARNIAGGHGELFF. DNA for the CDR3: TGCAGTGCTAGAAACATAGCGGGAGGTCACGGGGAGCTGTTTTTT.

CDR3 sequence (DNA): TGCAGTGCTAGAGAGGGGGGTGGCGGACACAATGAGCAGTTCTTC. This codes for CSAREGGGGHNEQFF. The chain links TRBV20-1 to TRBJ2-1, with a possible D match to TRBD2 (6 bases). Germline V lookup: CDR1 DFQATT, CDR2 SNEGSKA (reference sequence). The V gene lost 0 bases and the J gene lost 5 bases, with 14 bases spanning the gap. The CDR3 is 15 residues long.

This rearrangement joins TRBV5-1 to TRBJ2-4; TRBD1 aligns across 10 bases. Losses at the gene ends were 2 bases for V and 6 bases for J; bases not matched to a gene: 2. Germline lookup yields CDR1 SGHRS and CDR2 YFSETQ. The CDR3 runs to 14 residues. CDR3 residues: CASSLRQGANIQYF. The CDR3 DNA reads TGCGCCAGCAGCTTAAGACAGGGGGCAAACATTCAGTACTTC.

The V call is TRBV5-1, the J call TRBJ2-7, with D perhaps TRBD2 (6 bases). V lost 0 bases to trimming and J lost 2 bases, with 12 bases between them. CDR3 length: 15 amino acids. Per germline, CDR1 SGHRS and CDR2 YFSETQ. CDR3: CASSLAPTGAYEQYF. The CDR3 coding sequence is TGCGCCAGCAGCTTGGCCCCTACGGGGGCCTACGAGCAGTACTTC.

V gene TRBV20-1 combines with J gene TRBJ2-7; D is perhaps TRBD2 (5 bases). CDR1 is DFQATT and CDR2 is SNEGSKA in the germline V gene (reference sequence). The CDR3 is 15 residues long. Deletions cut 1 base from V and 2 bases from J, with 15 bases between. The CDR3 sequence is CSARGPSGEPYEQYF. The DNA of the CDR3 is TGCAGTGCTAGAGGCCCCAGTGGGGAGCCCTACGAGCAGTACTTC.

This chain connects TRBV27 to TRBJ2-2; 13 bases are a match to TRBD2. CDR3 size: 18 residues. Germline V gene sequence: CDR1 MNHEY, CDR2 SMNVEV (reference sequence). V shed 4 bases, J shed 6 bases, and the junction held 11 bases outside the gene matches. The CDR3 sequence is CASSSPTSGRDRSGELFF. The DNA of the CDR3 is TGTGCCAGCAGTTCACCAACTAGCGGGAGGGATCGGTCCGGGGAGCTGTTTTTT.

In the case of this clonotype: The junction and the germline gene differ at one end; a read error may be behind it. The V and J genes are TRBV20-1 and TRBJ2-3; TRBD2 matches 8 bases. Germline V gives CDR1 DFQATT, CDR2 SNEGSKA (reference sequence). This CDR3 comprises 17 residues. The CDR3 protein is CSARDEEKRGRTYTQYF. CDR3 nucleotide sequence: TGCAGTGCTAGAGATGAGGAGAAGCGGGGGCGCACATATACGCAGTATTTT.

The gene calls are TRBV29-1 and TRBJ2-7; D is perhaps TRBD1 (6 bases). The V gene lost 4 bases and the J gene lost 6 bases, with 13 bases spanning the gap. Looked up from germline, CDR1 is SQVTM and CDR2 is ANQGSEA. The CDR3 is made up of 12 amino acids. The CDR3 spells CSVGGDIGEQYF. The DNA for the CDR3 is TGCAGCGTTGGAGGGGACATAGGCGAGCAGTACTTC.

This clonotype is deemed large. The chain employs TRBV29-1 and TRBJ2-1; D is unresolved. Trimming removed 0 bases at V and 1 base at J, with 10 bases between. The V gene's germline CDR1 is SQVTM and CDR2 ANQGSEA. The CDR3 is 15 residues long. Written as DNA, the CDR3 is TGCAGCGTTGAAGAGGGAAGAGGATCCTACAATGAGCAGTTCTTC. Translating gives CSVEEGRGSYNEQFF.